This is a list of T cell receptor beta chains from one sample in a study of T-cell memory formation after mild COVID-19. TCRdb itself ran the 5' RACE reads through MiXCR, one entry per CDR3 protein. The top ten hold 3.3% of the sample, which has over 150,000 distinct CDR3 sequences, approximately 12% seen once. Specimen: PBMCs or a T cell subset sorted from them (not recorded which). The receptor set was obtained from a man between 18 and 35 years old who had mild COVID-19 (a few samples of this study predate the infection). Cell type and time point are not known. CDR3s leave out the opening cysteine and the closing phenylalanine or tryptophan. Clone sizes are given selectively: once, few, many, or a class where the clone is expanded.

size	V	J	CDR3
NA	TRBV7-6	TRBJ2-3	ASSVRRGDTQY
NA	TRBV28	TRBJ2-5	ASSLAGAWETQY
few	TRBV18	TRBJ2-7	ASSPSLGQGGYEQY
few	TRBV19	TRBJ1-6	ASSMFAAGSPLH
few	TRBV5-4	TRBJ2-7	ASSLVGQGSYEQY
few	TRBV15	TRBJ1-2	ATSRDEGGALGYT
NA	TRBV6-5	TRBJ1-5	ASSYSGPPVGNQPQH
few	TRBV9	TRBJ2-1	ASNPGARPGEQF
few	TRBV5-1	TRBJ2-2	ASSLGPRTGNTGELF
few	TRBV7-2	TRBJ1-6	ASSLGQENSPLH
few	TRBV5-1	TRBJ2-3	ASSVGQGITDTQY
few	TRBV7-3	TRBJ2-6	ASSLRGPGANVLT
NA	TRBV28	TRBJ2-3	ASSSRRAGGPDTQY
NA	TRBV11-2	TRBJ1-1	ASSFPDRVMGAF
NA	TRBV12-3/TRBV12-4	TRBJ2-7	ASTPRGFSYEQY
few	TRBV6-5	TRBJ1-2	ASSRQGKGYGYT
NA	TRBV12-3/TRBV12-4	TRBJ1-5	ASSPGFQPQH
few	TRBV7-2	TRBJ2-3	ASSLRLAGGATDTQY
few	TRBV7-9	TRBJ2-3	ASSLTTGDTQY
many	TRBV7-8	TRBJ2-3	ASSSRTDTQY
few	TRBV7-2	TRBJ2-5	ASSQAPQRGRETQY
NA	TRBV6-2/TRBV6-3	TRBJ1-2	ASSYGPGEGSNYGYT
NA	TRBV12-5	TRBJ1-1	ASGLAESWEMNTEAF
NA	TRBV23-1	TRBJ1-5	ASSQSTGKGGNQPQH
NA	TRBV20-1	TRBJ1-1	SARGTGVIGTEAF
few	TRBV28	TRBJ1-2	ASAVKNYGYT
NA	TRBV7-2	TRBJ1-3	ASSLVGTGGNTIY
few	TRBV7-9	TRBJ1-2	ASSYSLDYGYT